This is a list of T cell receptor beta chains from one sample in a study of T cell repertoires in cytomegalovirus infection. TCRdb redid the calling of the reads with MiXCR, one entry per CDR3 protein. The data show fewer than 550,000 distinct CDR3 sequences, more than 20% seen once. The sample taken for sequencing was PBMCs. The receptors here all came from a human donor in good health (CMV status not recorded). Some clones in this sample may be carry-over from other donors' samples. The CDR3 runs from the conserved cysteine through the conserved F or W. The D gene is left open where the match is weak. A row's size may be missing; if present it is once, few, many or a size class.

D,length,V,J,size,CDR3,DNA
TRBD1,13,TRBV6-2/TRBV6-3,TRBJ1-1,.,CASYRGMNTEAFF,TGTGCCAGTTACAGGGGTATGAACACTGAAGCTTTCTTT
.,14,TRBV7-8,TRBJ2-1,many,CASSTLTGPEEQFF,TGTGCCAGCAGCACATTGACGGGTCCGGAGGAGCAGTTCTTC
TRBD2,14,TRBV7-2,TRBJ2-5,many,CASSRTSGRETQYF,TGTGCCAGCTCCCGGACTAGCGGGAGAGAGACCCAGTACTTC
TRBD1,18,TRBV6-2/TRBV6-3,TRBJ1-2,.,CASSSLRDRGLVDYGYTF,TGTGCCAGCAGTTCGCTCCGGGACAGGGGGCTTGTTGACTATGGCTACACCTTC
.,15,TRBV5-6,TRBJ2-1,.,CASSLIAGGRDEQFF,TGTGCCAGCAGCTTGATCGCCGGGGGTAGAGATGAGCAGTTCTTC
.,14,TRBV11-3,TRBJ1-1,many,CASSFDDRVTEAFF,TGTGCCAGCAGCTTCGATGACAGAGTCACTGAAGCTTTCTTT
TRBD1,15,TRBV27,TRBJ1-2,.,CASSSLAGTGDGYTF,TGTGCCAGCAGTTCCCTCGCCGGGACAGGGGATGGCTACACCTTC
.,16,TRBV5-6,TRBJ1-1,few,CASSLLGSPANTEAFF,TGTGCCAGCAGCCTACTGGGGTCCCCCGCGAACACTGAAGCTTTCTTT
.,18,TRBV5-5,TRBJ2-2,.,CASSLMGHNGLNTGELFF,TGTGCCAGCAGCTTGATGGGGCACAACGGCTTGAACACCGGGGAGCTGTTTTTT
.,16,TRBV11-1,TRBJ1-2,few,CASSPGGPRPNYGYTF,TGTGCCAGCAGCCCTGGAGGGCCTAGGCCTAACTATGGCTACACCTTC
.,12,TRBV6-2/TRBV6-3,TRBJ1-5,many,CASNGSNQPQHF,TGTGCCAGCAACGGGAGCAATCAGCCCCAGCATTTT
.,16,TRBV9,TRBJ2-1,few,CASSSPTPSWDNEQFF,TGTGCCAGCAGCTCCCCAACCCCTTCCTGGGACAATGAGCAGTTCTTC
.,16,TRBV27,TRBJ1-2,few,CASSLSRGRIFYGYTF,TGTGCCAGCAGTTTATCGCGAGGACGGATCTTCTATGGCTACACCTTC
.,17,TRBV4-2,TRBJ2-3,.,CASSQEIGGAAGDTQYF,TGTGCCAGCAGCCAAGAAATCGGAGGGGCGGCTGGGGATACGCAGTATTTT
.,12,TRBV27,TRBJ1-2,few,CASREGYYGYTF,TGTGCCAGCAGAGAGGGGTACTATGGCTACACCTTC
.,12,TRBV19,TRBJ1-2,.,CASRRDIHGYTF,TGTGCCAGTAGGCGGGACATACATGGCTACACCTTC
.,14,TRBV7-9,TRBJ1-4,few,CASNPGAAGEKLFF,TGTGCCAGCAACCCGGGGGCCGCGGGTGAAAAACTGTTTTTT
.,15,TRBV11-2,TRBJ2-3,many,CASSFRPGGTDTQYF,TGTGCCAGCAGCTTCCGTCCAGGGGGCACAGATACGCAGTATTTT
TRBD2,14,TRBV19,TRBJ2-1,.,CASSRGRYYNEQFF,TGTGCCAGTAGTCGCGGGAGATATTACAATGAGCAGTTCTTC
TRBD1,15,TRBV12-5,TRBJ1-5,.,CASGLAGQGSQPQHF,TGTGCTAGTGGTTTGGCGGGACAGGGGTCGCAGCCCCAGCATTTT
.,14,TRBV5-3,TRBJ2-7,.,CTSSFAGTPGEQYF,TGTACCAGCAGCTTCGCGGGGACCCCTGGAGAGCAGTACTTC
.,14,TRBV6-5,TRBJ1-1,.,CASSNHRTGTEAFF,TGTGCCAGCAGTAACCACAGGACGGGCACTGAAGCTTTCTTT
.,13,TRBV29-1,TRBJ2-7,.,CSVEGQGHYEQYF,TGCAGCGTTGAGGGTCAGGGGCACTACGAGCAGTACTTC
.,12,TRBV6-2/TRBV6-3,TRBJ2-3,.,CATRWVSDTQYF,TGTGCCACTCGTTGGGTTTCAGATACGCAGTATTTT
.,16,TRBV7-8,TRBJ2-6,many,CASSRGQSSGANVLTF,TGTGCCAGCAGCAGGGGACAATCCTCTGGGGCCAACGTCCTGACTTTC
.,17,TRBV4-3,TRBJ1-4,.,CASSQEPRGSANEKLFF,TGCGCCAGCAGCCAAGAACCTCGGGGTTCGGCTAATGAAAAACTGTTTTTT
TRBD2,18,TRBV4-1,TRBJ2-5,.,CASSQVWSGGAGQETQYF,TGCGCCAGCAGCCAAGTCTGGTCGGGAGGAGCGGGCCAAGAGACCCAGTACTTC
.,15,TRBV10-3,TRBJ2-1,.,CATDGRPGLGKEQFF,TGTGCCACGGATGGGCGGCCTGGGCTGGGTAAAGAGCAGTTCTTC
.,14,TRBV12-3/TRBV12-4,TRBJ2-3,.,CASSFGLPPDTQYF,TGTGCCAGCAGTTTTGGACTCCCTCCAGATACGCAGTATTTT
.,13,TRBV19,TRBJ2-4,few,CASSQDWKNIQYF,TGTGCCAGTAGTCAGGACTGGAAAAACATTCAGTACTTC
TRBD2,16,TRBV27,TRBJ2-1,.,CASSSSTSFKDNEQFF,TGTGCCAGCAGTTCCTCGACTAGCTTTAAGGACAATGAGCAGTTCTTC
.,14,TRBV28,TRBJ1-2,many,CASSSSVRDSGYTF,TGTGCCAGCAGTTCTTCAGTCCGAGACAGCGGCTACACCTTC
.,14,TRBV7-2,TRBJ2-5,many,CASSPGGGRETQYF,TGTGCCAGCAGCCCCGGAGGGGGGCGAGAGACCCAGTACTTC
TRBD2,16,TRBV7-2,TRBJ2-3,many,CASSLVAGGNGDTQYF,TGTGCCAGCAGCTTGGTAGCGGGAGGGAATGGAGATACGCAGTATTTT
.,13,TRBV11-1,TRBJ1-1,few,CASSFLRGTEAFF,TGTGCCAGCAGCTTTCTGCGGGGCACTGAAGCTTTCTTT
.,14,TRBV10-3,TRBJ1-3,many,CAISDGSSGNTIYF,TGTGCCATCAGTGATGGGTCCTCTGGAAACACCATATATTTT